These 31 T cell receptor beta chains were all obtained from the same sample, sequenced in a study of vaccination and CD4 T cells after COVID-19. The treatment: approximately 10-day PBMC culture with coronavirus spike peptide pools or control peptides (ViraFEST assay). The assay that was used to sequence DNA from cultured CD4+ T cells was the Oncomine TCR Beta short-read assay. TCRdb fed the PCR reads into MiXCR, producing one record per CDR3 protein. The sample yields about 18,000 distinct CDR3 sequences, over 25% seen once. The antigens these receptors bind are not known. The sequenced sample consisted of cultured CD4+ T cells from blood. The receptors come from a human donor with COVID-19.

The gene calls are TRBV9 and TRBJ2-3; a weak D match, TRBD1 (6 bases). Germline values: CDR1 SGDLS, CDR2 YYNGEE. V was pared by 3 bases and J by 1 base, with 12 bases between. The CDR3 contains 15 residues. The CDR3 region has the DNA TGTGCCAGCAGCGGGTCAGGGGCCCGCACAGATACGCAGTATTTT. Translation: CASSGSGARTDTQYF.

This clonotype was detected a few times. This chain links TRBV7-2 with TRBJ1-6; TRBD1 matches 11 bases. The V and J ends lost 4 bases and 9 bases, in that order; junction bases with no gene match: 5. Germline values: CDR1 SGHTA, CDR2 FQGNSA. This CDR3 contains 15 residues. The DNA of the CDR3 is TGTGCCAGCAGCTCTGGACAGGGGGCGAGTTCACCCCTCCACTTT. Translated: CASSSGQGASSPLHF.

The V and J genes are TRBV21-1 and TRBJ1-6; TRBD1, the table's D call, lacks a check against the DNA. TRBV21-1 is a documented pseudogene. The CDR3 has 18 amino acids. Written as DNA, the CDR3 is TGTGCCAGCAGGATAGGGACAGGCGGAAGCTCCTATAATTCACCCCTCCACTTT. This sequence encodes CASRIGTGGSSYNSPLHF.

This clonotype has just a few counts. V usage is TRBV6-1 and J usage is TRBJ1-3, with TRBD1 as a possible D gene (6 bases). V lost 7 bases, J lost 8 bases, and 12 bases lay in between. The CDR3 extends over 12 amino acids. The germline gives CDR1 MNHNS, CDR2 SASEGT. The CDR3 sequence is CASMGDIDTIYF. The CDR3 DNA sequence: TGTGCCAGCATGGGGGACATAGACACCATATATTTT.

This clonotype is termed medium-sized. The chain recombines TRBV7-8 with TRBJ1-6; 9 bases agree with TRBD1. Germline CDR1 and CDR2: SGHVS and FQNEAQ. CDR3 length: 13 residues. Trimming removed 6 bases from V and 9 bases from J; junction bases left unmatched: 3. The CDR3 protein is CASRGQGGSPLHF. CDR3 nucleotide sequence: TGTGCCAGCAGGGGACAGGGAGGTTCACCCCTCCACTTT.

This clonotype was found a few times. The chain combines TRBV7-6 with TRBJ2-7; 11 nucleotides agree with TRBD1. The CDR3 consists of 16 residues. Per germline, CDR1 SGHVS and CDR2 FNYEAQ. The V segment lost 7 bases and the J segment 5 bases; nucleotides outside the gene matches: 13. The CDR3 DNA reads as TGTGCCAGCAACCCTCGGCCCGGGACAGGGGGACACGAGCAGTACTTC. It specifies CASNPRPGTGGHEQYF.

This chain joins TRBV7-2 and TRBJ1-5; D is perhaps TRBD1 (6 bases). Per the germline V gene, CDR1 is SGHTA and CDR2 is FQGNSA. V lost 5 bases and J 1 base, leaving 15 bases between the germline ends. The CDR3 sequence is 16 residues long. Here the CDR3 reads CASSLQGSLSNQPQHF. The CDR3 DNA is TGTGCCAGCAGCCTACAGGGTTCCTTGAGCAATCAGCCCCAGCATTTT.

This clonotype was observed a few times. The V and J genes are TRBV14 and TRBJ1-6; 7 nucleotides agree with TRBD1. Germline V gene sequence: CDR1 SGHDN, CDR2 FVKESK. Trimming removed 3 bases from V and 7 bases from J; junction bases left unmatched: 3. The CDR3 extends over 14 amino acids. In DNA, the CDR3 is TGTGCCAGCAGCCAGGGACAGAGGAATTCACCCCTCCACTTT. Translated: CASSQGQRNSPLHF.

The CDR3 region is CASSLGRAPNEKLFF. In DNA, the CDR3 is TGTGCCAGCAGCCTCGGACGGGCACCTAATGAAAAACTGTTTTTT. The rearrangement uses TRBV6-1 and TRBJ1-4, with D hard to call. Germline V gene sequence: CDR1 MNHNS, CDR2 SASEGT. Trimming removed 6 bases from V and 3 bases from J, with 14 bases in between. This CDR3 region has 15 residues.

This chain links TRBV6-2 or TRBV6-3 with TRBJ2-7, with 14 nucleotides matching TRBD2. J gave up 3 bases and V 2 bases, and 18 bases lay outside the gene matches. This CDR3 is built from 21 residues. Germline values: CDR1 MNHEY, CDR2 SVGEGT. Here the CDR3 reads CASSYNLFGLAGGLSYYEQYF. CDR3 DNA sequence: TGTGCCAGCAGTTACAATTTATTCGGACTAGCGGGGGGCCTATCTTACTACGAGCAGTACTTC.

The chain couples TRBV6-1 to TRBJ2-7; 7 nucleotides match TRBD1. Looked up from germline, CDR1 is MNHNS and CDR2 is SASEGT. With 4 bases clipped from V and 4 bases from J, the junction kept 7 bases outside the gene matches. The CDR3 consists of 14 residues. The CDR3 protein is CASSVGTAIYEQYF. CDR3 coding DNA: TGTGCCAGCAGTGTAGGGACAGCGATTTACGAGCAGTACTTC.

The V gene is TRBV5-1, the J gene TRBJ2-1, with D uncertain. Germline values: CDR1 SGHRS, CDR2 YFSETQ. The CDR3 consists of 16 residues. The V end lost 0 bases, the J end lost 0 bases, and 10 bases lay between the germline ends. CDR3 coding DNA: TGCGCCAGCAGCTTGGTTCTCCCGAGCTCCTACAATGAGCAGTTCTTC. Its protein product is CASSLVLPSSYNEQFF.

This clonotype showed up just a few times. For the CDR3, the DNA is TGTGCCAGCAGCTTATCCGGACAGGGGTTTGGCAATCAGCCCCAGCATTTT. It is translated as CASSLSGQGFGNQPQHF. The chain couples TRBV7-2 to TRBJ1-5; TRBD1 agrees at 9 bases. The V gene's germline CDR1 is SGHTA and CDR2 FQGNSA. The junction had 7 bases not matched to a gene; V was cut back by 2 bases and J by 2 bases. The CDR3 runs 17 residues.

This chain connects TRBV4-2 to TRBJ1-2; TRBD1 agrees at 7 bases. The CDR3 spans 13 residues. Germline V gene sequence: CDR1 LGHNA, CDR2 YNFKEQ. Trimming took 4 bases from V and 1 from J; bases not matched to a gene: 0. The chain's CDR3 is CASSRDSNYGYTF. The CDR3, as DNA: TGTGCCAGCAGCCGGGACAGTAACTATGGCTACACCTTC.

This clonotype was counted a few times. The chain is built from TRBV7-2 and TRBJ1-4; D might be TRBD1 (5 bases). Trimming removed 5 bases from V and 8 bases from J, with 12 bases in between. The CDR3 covers 13 residues. The V gene's germline CDR1 is SGHTA and CDR2 FQGNSA. In DNA, the CDR3 is TGTGCCAGCAGCGGGACGGCGGGAGAAAAACTGTTTTTT. It codes for CASSGTAGEKLFF.

V and J are TRBV19 and TRBJ2-5; the match to TRBD1 covers 9 bases. V shed 5 bases and J 1 base; nucleotides not matched to a gene: 8. The length of the CDR3 is 16 residues. Germline loops: CDR1 LNHDA, CDR2 SQIVND (reference sequence). The chain's CDR3 is CASSPGQGWVQETQYF. In nucleotides, the CDR3 is TGTGCCAGTAGTCCTGGACAGGGGTGGGTCCAAGAGACCCAGTACTTC.

This clonotype has a handful of counts. The chain recombines TRBV6-5 with TRBJ1-6; D gene uncertain. Germline V gene sequence: CDR1 MNHEY, CDR2 SVGAGI. There are 19 residues in the CDR3. Trimming took off 0 bases at V and 0 bases at J, with 15 bases between the two ends. The CDR3 sequence: CASSYSTTGTFSYNSPLHF. Written as DNA, the CDR3 is TGTGCCAGCAGTTACTCGACAACGGGCACCTTCTCCTATAATTCACCCCTCCACTTT.

The V and J genes are TRBV29-1 and TRBJ1-6; D possibly corresponds to TRBD1 (6 bases). Trimming removed 6 bases at V and 6 bases at J, with 18 bases between. The CDR3 contains 15 residues. Per the germline V gene, CDR1 is SQVTM and CDR2 is ANQGSEA. The CDR3 DNA sequence: TGCAGCGTCCTGGAGACGGACAGCCGTAATTCACCCCTCCACTTT. Its protein is CSVLETDSRNSPLHF.

The rearrangement uses TRBV3-1 and TRBJ1-2, with a tentative D call TRBD1 (6 bases). The V gene's germline CDR1 is LGHDT and CDR2 YNNKEL (reference sequence). The CDR3 runs to 17 residues. Trimming took off 3 bases at V and 0 bases at J, with 17 bases between the two ends. The CDR3 loop reads CASSQRDTLPSNYGYTF. The CDR3 DNA reads as TGTGCCAGCAGCCAGAGGGACACATTACCTTCTAACTATGGCTACACCTTC.

The chain employs TRBV2 and TRBJ2-3; TRBD2 matches 16 bases. Per germline, CDR1 SNHLY and CDR2 FYNNEI. CDR3 size: 18 residues. J gave up 0 bases and V 5 bases, and 5 bases lay outside the gene matches. The CDR3 is CASSQGLAGGPSTDTQYF. The CDR3 bases are TGTGCCAGCAGTCAGGGACTAGCGGGGGGGCCGAGCACAGATACGCAGTATTTT.

This clonotype was seen more than once but under ten times. CDR3 region: CASSPQDRYNEQFF. The CDR3 coding sequence is TGTGCCAGCAGCCCCCAGGACAGATACAATGAGCAGTTCTTC. The V and J genes are TRBV11-2 and TRBJ2-1, with D possibly matching TRBD1 (6 bases). Germline V CDR1 and CDR2: SGHAT, FQNNGV. Trimming shortened V by 5 bases and J by 4 bases, and 12 bases separated the two germline ends. The CDR3 runs 14 residues.

This clonotype was counted a few times. CDR3 region: CASSTGTGQSGANVLTF. CDR3 bases: TGTGCCAGCAGCACCGGGACGGGACAATCTGGGGCCAACGTCCTGACTTTC. This chain joins TRBV27 and TRBJ2-6; D possibly corresponds to TRBD1 (6 bases). This CDR3 is 17 amino acids long. The V and J ends lost 6 bases and 1 base respectively, with 16 bases between them. The germline V gene has CDR1 MNHEY and CDR2 SMNVEV (reference sequence). Based on the CDR3 plus reference TRBV27 and TRBJ2-6, the full variable domain is EAQVTQNPRYLITVTGKKLTVTCSQNMNHEYMSWYRQDPGLGLRQIYYSMNVEVTDKGDVPEGYKVSRKEKRNFPLILESPSPNQTSLYFCASSTGTGQSGANVLTFGAGSRLTVL.

The gene calls are TRBV14 and TRBJ2-6, with 7 bases lining up with TRBD1. The CDR3 is made up of 18 amino acids. Losses at the gene ends were 4 bases for V and 0 bases for J; bases not matched to a gene: 9. Germline V gives CDR1 SGHDN, CDR2 FVKESK. The CDR3 sequence is CASSRRTGTFSGANVLTF. The CDR3 DNA is TGTGCCAGCAGCCGCCGGACAGGTACCTTCTCTGGGGCCAACGTCCTGACTTTC.

The chain couples TRBV7-9 to TRBJ1-2, with no clear D. Trimming took 0 bases from V and 2 from J, leaving 7 bases between them. Germline assignment: CDR1 SEHNR and CDR2 FQNEAQ (reference sequence). The CDR3 runs 14 residues. The CDR3 reads CASSLASGNYGYTF. CDR3 sequence (DNA): TGTGCCAGCAGCTTAGCGTCGGGGAACTATGGCTACACCTTC.

Only a few counts were recorded for this clonotype. This chain links TRBV7-9 with TRBJ2-5; unclear D gene. The CDR3 is 12 amino acids. The germline V and J ends were trimmed by 7 bases and 3 bases, with 9 bases remaining between them. Germline CDR1 reads SEHNR; CDR2 reads FQNEAQ (reference sequence). The CDR3 reads CASNGMEETQYF. The CDR3 DNA follows: TGTGCCAGCAATGGTATGGAAGAGACCCAGTACTTC.

The rearrangement links TRBV29-1 to TRBJ1-1; D call uncertain. The CDR3 is 8 residues long. Trimming took 1 base from V and 10 from J, leaving 1 base between them. CDR1 and CDR2 (germline): SQVTM, ANQGSEA. The CDR3 protein is CSVEGAFF. The CDR3 nucleotides are TGCAGCGTTGAAGGAGCTTTCTTT.

This clonotype was seen more than once but under ten times. The chain recombines TRBV20-1 with TRBJ2-3, with 11 bases matching TRBD2. Germline-derived CDR1 and CDR2 are DFQATT and SNEGSKA (reference sequence). Trimming removed 3 bases from V and 6 bases from J; junction bases left unmatched: 11. The CDR3 loop spans 16 amino acids. CDR3 DNA: TGCAGTGCTAGCCCCTCTATAGCGGGGGGGAGGGATACGCAGTATTTT. Its translation: CSASPSIAGGRDTQYF.

The chain employs TRBV5-1 and TRBJ1-1; TRBD1 agrees at 7 bases. This CDR3 region has 14 residues. Germline V lookup: CDR1 SGHRS, CDR2 YFSETQ. V dropped 4 bases and J dropped 3; count of bases not matched to a gene: 6. DNA of the CDR3: TGCGCCAGCAGCGTGACAGGGCAAGACACTGAAGCTTTCTTT. Its translation is CASSVTGQDTEAFF. The full variable domain, in which reference TRBV5-1 and TRBJ1-1 provide the parts outside the CDR3, is KAGVTQTPRYLIKTRGQQVTLSCSPISGHRSVSWYQQTPGQGLQFLFEYFSETQRNKGNFPGRFSGRQFSNSRSEMNVSTLELGDSALYLCASSVTGQDTEAFFGQGTRLTVV.

This clonotype occurred a few times. V usage is TRBV5-1 and J usage is TRBJ2-5; 15 bases are shared with TRBD2. J gave up 2 bases and V 4 bases, and 3 bases lay outside the gene matches. This CDR3 comprises 16 residues. Germline assignment: CDR1 SGHRS and CDR2 YFSETQ. The CDR3 DNA follows: TGCGCCAGCAGCATCGGGACTAGCGGGGGGCAAGAGACCCAGTACTTC. Protein: CASSIGTSGGQETQYF.

This clonotype has just one count. This chain joins TRBV29-1 and TRBJ2-5, with D unclear. Germline CDR1 reads SQVTM; CDR2 reads ANQGSEA. V lost 7 bases, J lost 4 bases, and 13 bases lay in between. The CDR3 extends over 12 amino acids. CDR3 loop: CSGQVGIETQYF. Here the CDR3 DNA reads TGCAGCGGCCAAGTGGGAATAGAGACCCAGTACTTC.

The CDR3 loop is CASSVGQGGYGYTF. In DNA form, the CDR3 reads TGCGCCAGCAGCGTAGGACAGGGAGGGTATGGCTACACCTTC. The genes are TRBV5-1 and TRBJ1-2, with 8 bases that match TRBD1. The V segment lost 4 bases and the J segment 5 bases; nucleotides outside the gene matches: 7. Germline V gene data show CDR1 as SGHRS and CDR2 as YFSETQ. The CDR3 has 14 amino acids.